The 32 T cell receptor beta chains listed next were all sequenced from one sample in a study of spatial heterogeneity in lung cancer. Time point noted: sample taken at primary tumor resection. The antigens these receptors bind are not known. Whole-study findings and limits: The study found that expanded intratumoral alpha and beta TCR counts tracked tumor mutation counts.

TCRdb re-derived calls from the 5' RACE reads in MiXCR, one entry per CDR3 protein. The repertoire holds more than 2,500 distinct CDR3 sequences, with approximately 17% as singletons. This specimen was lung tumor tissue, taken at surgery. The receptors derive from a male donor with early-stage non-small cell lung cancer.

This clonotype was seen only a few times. The CDR3 loop is CASSSGGRTYNEQFF. DNA for the CDR3: TGTGCCAGCAGCAGTGGAGGACGGACTTACAATGAGCAGTTCTTC. This rearrangement joins TRBV13 to TRBJ2-1; D possibly corresponds to TRBD2 (5 bases). CDR1 and CDR2 from the germline V gene are PRHDT and FYEKMQ (reference sequence). CDR3 length equals 15 residues. Trimming removed 5 bases at V and 4 bases at J, with 15 bases between.

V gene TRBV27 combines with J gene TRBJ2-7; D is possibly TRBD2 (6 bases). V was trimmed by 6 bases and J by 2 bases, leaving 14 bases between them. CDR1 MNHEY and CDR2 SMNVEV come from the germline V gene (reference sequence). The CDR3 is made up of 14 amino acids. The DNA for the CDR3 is TGTGCCAGCAGCCCAGGGAGGACTCCCTACGAGCAGTACTTC. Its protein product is CASSPGRTPYEQYF.

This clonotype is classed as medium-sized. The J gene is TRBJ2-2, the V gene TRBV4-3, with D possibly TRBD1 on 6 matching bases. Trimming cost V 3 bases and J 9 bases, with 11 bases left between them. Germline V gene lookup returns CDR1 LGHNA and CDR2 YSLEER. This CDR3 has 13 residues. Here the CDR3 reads CASSHHRERELFF. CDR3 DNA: TGCGCCAGCAGCCATCACAGGGAGAGGGAGCTGTTTTTT.

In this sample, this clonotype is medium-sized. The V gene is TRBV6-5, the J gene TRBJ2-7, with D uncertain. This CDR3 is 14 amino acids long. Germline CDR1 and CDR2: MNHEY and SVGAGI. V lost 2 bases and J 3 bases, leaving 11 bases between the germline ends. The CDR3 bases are TGTGCCAGCAGTTACAACCGCGGAGACTACGAGCAGTACTTC. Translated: CASSYNRGDYEQYF.

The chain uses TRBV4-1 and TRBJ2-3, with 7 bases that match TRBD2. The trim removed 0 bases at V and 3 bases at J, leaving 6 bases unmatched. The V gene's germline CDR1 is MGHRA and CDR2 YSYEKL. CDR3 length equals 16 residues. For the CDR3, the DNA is TGCGCCAGCAGCCAAGATTGGGGCGGGGGAACAGATACGCAGTATTTT. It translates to CASSQDWGGGTDTQYF.

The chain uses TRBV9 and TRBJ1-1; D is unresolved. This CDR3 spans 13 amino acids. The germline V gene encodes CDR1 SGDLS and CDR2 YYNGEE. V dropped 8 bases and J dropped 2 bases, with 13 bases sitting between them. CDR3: CASGEFSNTEAFF. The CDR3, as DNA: TGTGCCAGTGGGGAATTCAGCAACACTGAAGCTTTCTTT. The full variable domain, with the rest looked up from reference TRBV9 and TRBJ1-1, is DSGVTQTPKHLITATGQRVTLRCSPRSGDLSVYWYQQSLDQGLQFLIQYYNGEERAKGNILERFSAQQFPDLHSELNLSSLELGDSALYFCASGEFSNTEAFFGQGTRLTVV.

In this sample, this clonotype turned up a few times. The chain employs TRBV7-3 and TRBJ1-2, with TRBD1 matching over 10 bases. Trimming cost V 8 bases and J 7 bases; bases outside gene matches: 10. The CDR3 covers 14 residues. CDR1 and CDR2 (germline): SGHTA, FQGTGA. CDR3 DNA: TGTGCCAGCTCCCCAGGGACAGGGGTGGGTGGCTACACCTTC. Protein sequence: CASSPGTGVGGYTF.

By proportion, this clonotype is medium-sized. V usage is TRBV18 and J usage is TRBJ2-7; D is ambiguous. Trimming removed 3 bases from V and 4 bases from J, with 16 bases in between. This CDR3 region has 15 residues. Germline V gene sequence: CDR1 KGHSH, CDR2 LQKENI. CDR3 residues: CASSPASGASYEQYF. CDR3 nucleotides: TGTGCCAGCTCACCTGCGTCTGGAGCCTCTTACGAGCAGTACTTC.

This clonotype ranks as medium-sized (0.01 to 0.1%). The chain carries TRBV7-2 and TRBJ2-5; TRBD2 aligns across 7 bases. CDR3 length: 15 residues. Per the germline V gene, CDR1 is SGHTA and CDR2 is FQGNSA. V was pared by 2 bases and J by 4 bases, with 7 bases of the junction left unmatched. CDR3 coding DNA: TGTGCCAGCAGCTTATCTAGCGGTGCTCTAGAGACCCAGTACTTC. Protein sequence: CASSLSSGALETQYF.

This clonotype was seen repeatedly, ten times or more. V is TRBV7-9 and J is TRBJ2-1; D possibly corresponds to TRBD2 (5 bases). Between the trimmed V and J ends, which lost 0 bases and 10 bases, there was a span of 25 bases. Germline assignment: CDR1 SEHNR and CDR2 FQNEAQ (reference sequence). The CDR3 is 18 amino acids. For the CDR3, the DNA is TGTGCCAGCAGCTTAGCGATTCTGAGACTCGGGGTGATAGGAGAGCAGTTCTTC. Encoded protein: CASSLAILRLGVIGEQFF.

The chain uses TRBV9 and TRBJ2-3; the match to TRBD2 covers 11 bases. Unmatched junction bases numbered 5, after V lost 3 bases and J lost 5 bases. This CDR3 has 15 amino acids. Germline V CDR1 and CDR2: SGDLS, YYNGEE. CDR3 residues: CASSDSGGAGDTQYF. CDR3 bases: TGTGCCAGCAGCGATAGCGGGGGGGCAGGAGATACGCAGTATTTT.

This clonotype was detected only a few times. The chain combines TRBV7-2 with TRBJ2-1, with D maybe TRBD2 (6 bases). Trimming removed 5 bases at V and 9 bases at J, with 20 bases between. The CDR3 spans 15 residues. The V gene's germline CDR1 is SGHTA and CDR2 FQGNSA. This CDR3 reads CASSPPGGALAEQFF. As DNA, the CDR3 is TGTGCCAGCAGCCCGCCTGGAGGGGCCTTAGCTGAGCAGTTCTTC.

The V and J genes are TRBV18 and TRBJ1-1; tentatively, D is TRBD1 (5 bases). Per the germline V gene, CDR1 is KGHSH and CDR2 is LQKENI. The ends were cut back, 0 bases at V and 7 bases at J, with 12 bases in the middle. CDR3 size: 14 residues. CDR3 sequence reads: CASSPPVGQGEAFF. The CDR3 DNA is TGTGCCAGCTCACCACCGGTGGGGCAGGGTGAAGCTTTCTTT.

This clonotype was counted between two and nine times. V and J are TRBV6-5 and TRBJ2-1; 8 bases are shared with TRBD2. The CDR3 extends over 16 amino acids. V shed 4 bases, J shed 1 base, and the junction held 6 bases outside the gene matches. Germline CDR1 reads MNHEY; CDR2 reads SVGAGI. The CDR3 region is CASSSRLAGSYNEQFF. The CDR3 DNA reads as TGTGCCAGCAGTTCCAGATTAGCGGGGTCCTACAATGAGCAGTTCTTC.

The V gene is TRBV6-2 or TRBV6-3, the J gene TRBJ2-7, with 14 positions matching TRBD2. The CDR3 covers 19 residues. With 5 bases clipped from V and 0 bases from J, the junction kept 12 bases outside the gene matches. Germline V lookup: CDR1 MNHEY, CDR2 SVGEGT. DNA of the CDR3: TGTGCCAGCAGTCAAGAGGGACTAGCGGGAGCGGGGAGCTCCTACGAGCAGTACTTC. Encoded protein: CASSQEGLAGAGSSYEQYF.

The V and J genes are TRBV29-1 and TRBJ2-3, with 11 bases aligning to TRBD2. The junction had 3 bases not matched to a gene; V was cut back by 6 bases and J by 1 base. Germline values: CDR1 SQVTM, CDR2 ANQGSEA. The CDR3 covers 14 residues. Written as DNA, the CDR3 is TGCAGCGTACCACTAGCGGGGGGCACAGATACGCAGTATTTT. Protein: CSVPLAGGTDTQYF.

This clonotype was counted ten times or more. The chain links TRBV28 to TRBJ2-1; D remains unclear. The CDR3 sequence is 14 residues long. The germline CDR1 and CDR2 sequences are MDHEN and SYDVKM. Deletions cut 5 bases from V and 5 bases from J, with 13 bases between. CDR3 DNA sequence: TGTGCCAGCAGTCGCGATGGGGATCACAATGAGCAGTTCTTC. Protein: CASSRDGDHNEQFF.

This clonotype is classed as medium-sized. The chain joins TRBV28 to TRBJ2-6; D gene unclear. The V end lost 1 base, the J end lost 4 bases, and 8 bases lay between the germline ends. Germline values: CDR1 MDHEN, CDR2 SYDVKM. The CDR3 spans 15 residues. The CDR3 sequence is CASSLSGSGANVLTF. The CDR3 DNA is TGTGCCAGCAGTTTATCAGGATCAGGGGCCAACGTCCTGACTTTC.

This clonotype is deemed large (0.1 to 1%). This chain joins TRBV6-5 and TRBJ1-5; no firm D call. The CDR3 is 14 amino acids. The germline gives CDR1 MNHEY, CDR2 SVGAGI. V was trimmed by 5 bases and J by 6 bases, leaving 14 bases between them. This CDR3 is CASSPAMGGQPQHF. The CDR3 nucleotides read TGTGCCAGCAGTCCCGCCATGGGCGGTCAGCCCCAGCATTTT.

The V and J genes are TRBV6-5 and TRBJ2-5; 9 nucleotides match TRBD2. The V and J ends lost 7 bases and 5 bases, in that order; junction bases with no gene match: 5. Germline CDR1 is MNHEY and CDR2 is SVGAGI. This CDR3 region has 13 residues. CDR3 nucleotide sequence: TGTGCCAGCAAGGTAGCGGGGGTGGAGACCCAGTACTTC. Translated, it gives CASKVAGVETQYF.

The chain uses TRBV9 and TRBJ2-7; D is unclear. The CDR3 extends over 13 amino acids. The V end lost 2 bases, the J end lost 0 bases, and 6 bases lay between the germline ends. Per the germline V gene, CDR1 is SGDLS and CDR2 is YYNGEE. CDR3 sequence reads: CASSVSPSYEQYF. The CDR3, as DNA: TGTGCCAGCAGCGTTAGTCCCTCCTACGAGCAGTACTTC.

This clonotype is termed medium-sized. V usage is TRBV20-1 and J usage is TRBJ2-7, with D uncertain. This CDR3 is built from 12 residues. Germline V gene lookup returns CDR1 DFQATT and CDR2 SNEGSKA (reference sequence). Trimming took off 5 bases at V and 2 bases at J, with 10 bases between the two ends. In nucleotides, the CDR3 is TGCAGTGCTCCCGACGGTACCTACGAGCAGTACTTC. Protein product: CSAPDGTYEQYF.

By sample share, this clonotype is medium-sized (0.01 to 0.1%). CDR3 DNA: TGCGCCAGCAGCTTAGGGTCTAACTATGGCTACACCTTC. This translates into CASSLGSNYGYTF. The J gene is TRBJ1-2, the V gene TRBV5-1; no definite D call. The CDR3 contains 13 residues. Germline V gene sequence: CDR1 SGHRS, CDR2 YFSETQ. The V and J ends lost 2 bases and 0 bases respectively, with 5 bases between them.

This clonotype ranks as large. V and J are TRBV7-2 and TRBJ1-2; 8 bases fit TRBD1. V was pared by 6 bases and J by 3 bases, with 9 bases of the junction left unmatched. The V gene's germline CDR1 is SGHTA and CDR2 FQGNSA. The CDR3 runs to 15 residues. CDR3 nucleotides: TGTGCCAGCAGTCAGAGGACAGGGTGGGACTATGGCTACACCTTC. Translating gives CASSQRTGWDYGYTF.

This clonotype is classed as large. The CDR3 DNA sequence: TGTGCCAGCAGCTTTACACTACGCTCTGGAAACACCATATATTTT. Encoded protein: CASSFTLRSGNTIYF. J is TRBJ1-3 and V is TRBV7-2; D is unresolved. V lost 3 bases and J lost 0, with 9 bases in between. Germline V gives CDR1 SGHTA, CDR2 FQGNSA. The CDR3 covers 15 residues.

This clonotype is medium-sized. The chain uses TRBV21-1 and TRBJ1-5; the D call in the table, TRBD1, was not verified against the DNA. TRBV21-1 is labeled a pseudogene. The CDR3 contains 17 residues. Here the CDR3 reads CARAPGQHIPSNQPQHF. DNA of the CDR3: TGTGCCAGAGCGCCGGGACAACATATCCCAAGCAATCAGCCCCAGCATTTT.

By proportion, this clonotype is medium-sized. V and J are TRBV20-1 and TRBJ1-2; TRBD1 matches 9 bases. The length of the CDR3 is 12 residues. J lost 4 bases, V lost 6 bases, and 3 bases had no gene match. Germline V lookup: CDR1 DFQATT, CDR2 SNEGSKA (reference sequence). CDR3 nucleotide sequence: TGCAGTGCCCAGGGACAGGGCTATGGCTACACCTTC. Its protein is CSAQGQGYGYTF.

The CDR3, as DNA: TGTGCCAGCATCAAAAACCAACTTAGCAATCCTGCTTCCTACAATGAGCAGTTCTTC. This codes for CASIKNQLSNPASYNEQFF. The chain joins TRBV6-2 or TRBV6-3 to TRBJ2-1; D remains unclear. The CDR3 has 19 residues. The germline V gene encodes CDR1 MNHEY and CDR2 SVGEGT. The V gene lost 7 bases and the J gene lost 1 base, with 26 bases spanning the gap.

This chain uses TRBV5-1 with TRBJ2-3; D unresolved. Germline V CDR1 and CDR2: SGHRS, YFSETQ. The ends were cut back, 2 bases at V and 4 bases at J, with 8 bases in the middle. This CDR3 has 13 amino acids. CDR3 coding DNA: TGCGCCAGCAGCTTAATTCGAGCAGATACGCAGTATTTT. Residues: CASSLIRADTQYF.

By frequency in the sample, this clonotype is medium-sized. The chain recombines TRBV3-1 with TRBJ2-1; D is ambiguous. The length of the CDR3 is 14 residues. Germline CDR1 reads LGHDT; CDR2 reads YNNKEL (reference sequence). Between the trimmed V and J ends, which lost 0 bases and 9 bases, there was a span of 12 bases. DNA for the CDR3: TGTGCCAGCAGCCAAGATACCGCGCTAGGTGAGCAGTTCTTC. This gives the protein CASSQDTALGEQFF.

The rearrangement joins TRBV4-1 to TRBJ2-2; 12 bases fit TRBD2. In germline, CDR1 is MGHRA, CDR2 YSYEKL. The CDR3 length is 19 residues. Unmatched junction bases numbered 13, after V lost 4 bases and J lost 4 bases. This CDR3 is CASSPGGLAGGLSTGELFF. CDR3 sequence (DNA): TGCGCCAGCAGCCCTGGGGGGCTAGCGGGGGGGCTTAGCACCGGGGAGCTGTTTTTT.

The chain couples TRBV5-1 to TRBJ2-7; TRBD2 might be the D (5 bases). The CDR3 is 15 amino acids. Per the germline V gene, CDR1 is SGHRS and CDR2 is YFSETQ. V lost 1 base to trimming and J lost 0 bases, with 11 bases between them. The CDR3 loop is CASSLTSGSSYEQYF. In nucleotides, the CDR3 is TGCGCCAGCAGCTTGACGAGCGGTAGCTCCTACGAGCAGTACTTC.